This TCR beta chain was sequenced for a study of blood T cells in healthy people across ages. Donor samples were obtained from healthy Caucasian individuals from Russia, aged about 6 to 100. It was around 9 milliliters of peripheral blood that were drawn from each donor. A second about 7 to 11 cycle PCR used barcoded and J-beta primers. Per sample, CDR3-containing paired-end reads numbered at least 2.5 million. TCRdb reprocessed the 5' RACE reads via MiXCR and lists one record per CDR3 protein. The sample includes around 1.5 million distinct CDR3 sequences, roughly 32% seen only once; the top ten take approximately 10%. Of note for this clonotype: Its antigen remains unidentified.

This CDR3 spans 17 amino acids. V gave up 3 bases and J gave up 4 bases; unmatched junction bases: 13. Study-wide points: Naive T cell percentage strongly correlated with TCR beta diversity.

Sequencing used blood. The chain joins TRBV12-3 or TRBV12-4 to TRBJ1-2; 8 positions agree with TRBD1. The clonotype originates from a woman aged 30 to 39 in good health. The CDR3: CASSFGGTDRDFYGYTF. As DNA, the CDR3 is TGTGCCAGCAGTTTTGGGGGGACGGACAGGGATTTCTATGGCTACACCTTC.